This T cell receptor (beta chain) originates from a study of T cell responses to AZD1222 COVID-19 vaccine. Turning to this clone: No antigen is known for it.

Study findings and constraints: There were vaccine-associated CD4 TCRs across spike, dominant at 160-218 and 743-854.

Generated by immunoSEQ multiplex PCR, the TCRdb table keeps only in-frame clones and is missing some. The sample contains tens of thousands of clones, approximately 90% of which appear only once. The CDR3 totals 15 residues. The V end lost 6 bases, the J end lost 0 bases, and 14 bases lay between the germline ends. Per germline, CDR1 LNHDA and CDR2 SQIVND (reference sequence). The V call is TRBV19, the J call TRBJ1-2; a weak D match, TRBD1 (5 bases). The receptor was isolated from an adult who received the AZD1222 COVID-19 vaccine. Sequenced here: peripheral blood, sampled 28 days after the second AZD1222 dose. The CDR3 DNA reads as TGTGCCAGTAGGCCAGGGTACTATCCTAACTATGGCTACACCTTC. Amino acids: CASRPGYYPNYGYTF.